The T cell receptor (beta chain) under discussion was sequenced for a study of T cells in Graves' hyperthyroidism and ophthalmopathy. Study-level findings and limits: Most thyroid-expanded clonotypes above 0.001 were also found in blood.

After removal of 1 base from V and 1 base from J, the junction contained 5 bases not matched to a gene. The CDR3 extends over 16 amino acids. RNA transcripts gave rise to amplified TCR beta CDR3 regions. RT-PCR in the first round (using the HTBI primer set) targeted the TCR CDR3. Each CDR3 protein is one row after TCRdb ran MiXCR on the multiplex PCR reads. The data hold roughly 170,000 distinct CDR3 sequences, with approximately 9% observed a single time. This clonotype was counted many times. Its cognate antigen is unknown. The sample taken for sequencing was blood. The sequence was obtained from a woman aged 18-29 years with Graves' hyperthyroidism that later progressed to Graves' ophthalmopathy. This chain joins TRBV12-3 or TRBV12-4 and TRBJ1-1; 8 bases map to TRBD1. The CDR3 DNA is TGTGCCAGCAGTTTAGGGGTACAGGGGGGGAACACTGAAGCTTTCTTT. Encoded protein: CASSLGVQGGNTEAFF.